A single sample gave rise to the 25 T cell receptor beta chains below, sequenced in a study of CD8+ T cells in alopecia areata. Once RNA had been extracted, it was reverse transcribed into cDNA to act as the sequencing template. Here immunoSEQ multiplex PCR was the method, and the copy in TCRdb shows in-frame clones only, minus some. Altogether about 140,000 clones are present, about half being singletons, with the ten largest covering roughly 0.99%. This specimen was CD4+ T cells sorted from blood, taken at week 0. These receptor sequences come from a human donor with alopecia areata.

The CDR3 reads CATSSNRGLLSGYTF. In DNA form, the CDR3 reads TGTGCCACCAGCAGCAACAGGGGGCTATTGTCTGGCTACACCTTC. The rearrangement joins TRBV15 to TRBJ1-2, with 9 bases aligning to TRBD1. Trimming took 3 bases from V and 7 from J; bases not matched to a gene: 9. CDR3 length equals 15 residues. Germline assignment: CDR1 LNHNV and CDR2 YYDKDF (reference sequence).

There are a few counts of this clone. The CDR3 reads CASSFRDRVIETQYF. The DNA for the CDR3 is TGTGCCAGCAGCTTCCGGGACAGGGTCATCGAGACCCAGTACTTC. The gene calls are TRBV7-9 and TRBJ2-5; TRBD1 matches 9 bases. The CDR3 length is 15 residues. Germline V CDR1 and CDR2: SEHNR, FQNEAQ (reference sequence). The junction had 7 bases not matched to a gene; V was cut back by 3 bases and J by 5 bases.

The chain recombines TRBV30 with TRBJ2-5, with D perhaps matching TRBD2 (5 bases). The CDR3 consists of 12 residues. Trimming cost V 2 bases and J 4 bases, with 8 bases left between them. Per the germline V gene, CDR1 is GTSNPN and CDR2 is SVGIG (reference sequence). CDR3: CAWSKAGETQYF. CDR3 in DNA: TGTGCCTGGAGTAAGGCGGGAGAGACCCAGTACTTC.

The rearrangement links TRBV29-1 to TRBJ2-7, with TRBD1 as a possible D gene (5 bases). CDR1 is SQVTM, CDR2 ANQGSEA, per germline. Trimming shortened V by 2 bases and J by 6 bases, and 14 bases separated the two germline ends. The CDR3 loop spans 13 amino acids. The CDR3 loop is CSVELGVGREQYF. The CDR3 DNA reads as TGCAGCGTTGAACTAGGGGTGGGGCGCGAGCAGTACTTC.

For the CDR3, the DNA is TGTGCCTGGAGTGAACGGGAGACCCAGTACTTC. Amino acids: CAWSERETQYF. This chain joins TRBV30 and TRBJ2-5; D gene ambiguous. Germline CDR1 and CDR2: GTSNPN and SVGIG (reference sequence). The CDR3 has 11 residues. The ends were cut back, 1 base at V and 5 bases at J, with 5 bases in the middle.

V gene TRBV18 combines with J gene TRBJ2-7; either TRBD1 or TRBD2 may supply D (6 bases each). The CDR3 has 14 residues. Germline values: CDR1 KGHSH, CDR2 LQKENI. Trimming took off 5 bases at V and 4 bases at J, with 15 bases between the two ends. As DNA, the CDR3 is TGTGCCAGCTCAACCGGGGGCGGTCCATACGAGCAGTACTTC. Translation: CASSTGGGPYEQYF.

This clone appeared once. The chain links TRBV13 to TRBJ2-5; D perhaps matches TRBD1 (6 bases). CDR1 and CDR2 (germline): PRHDT, FYEKMQ (reference sequence). The germline V and J ends were trimmed by 4 bases and 2 bases, with 14 bases remaining between them. The CDR3 spans 15 residues. The CDR3: CASSYRGTTQETQYF. CDR3 DNA sequence: TGTGCCAGCAGCTATAGGGGGACAACTCAAGAGACCCAGTACTTC.

V gene TRBV29-1 combines with J gene TRBJ1-1, with a tentative D call TRBD1 (5 bases). Germline V gene sequence: CDR1 SQVTM, CDR2 ANQGSEA. Trimming stripped 7 bases from V and 5 bases from J, with 17 bases between. The CDR3 contains 13 residues. This CDR3 is CSALRGPRTEAFF. CDR3 bases: TGCAGCGCCCTGAGGGGCCCGAGGACTGAAGCTTTCTTT.

This chain joins TRBV29-1 and TRBJ1-2; TRBD1 agrees at 9 bases. J gave up 4 bases and V 5 bases, and 5 bases lay outside the gene matches. Germline lookup yields CDR1 SQVTM and CDR2 ANQGSEA. The CDR3 has 13 residues. The CDR3 protein is CSVRDREGYGYTF. The CDR3 region has the DNA TGCAGCGTTCGGGACAGGGAGGGCTATGGCTACACCTTC.

The chain uses TRBV5-1 and TRBJ2-4; 11 bases agree with TRBD1. The CDR3 has 16 residues. Trimming removed 3 bases from V and 8 bases from J; junction bases left unmatched: 10. Germline V gene sequence: CDR1 SGHRS, CDR2 YFSETQ. The CDR3 here is CASSSSGQGAIDIQYF. DNA of the CDR3: TGCGCCAGCAGCTCATCCGGACAGGGGGCAATAGACATTCAGTACTTC. Full variable domain (outside the CDR3, taken from reference TRBV5-1 and TRBJ2-4): KAGVTQTPRYLIKTRGQQVTLSCSPISGHRSVSWYQQTPGQGLQFLFEYFSETQRNKGNFPGRFSGRQFSNSRSEMNVSTLELGDSALYLCASSSSGQGAIDIQYFGAGTRLSVL.

The V call is TRBV25-1, the J call TRBJ2-7; 8 bases are a match to TRBD2. Germline-derived CDR1 and CDR2 are MGHDK and SYGVNS. Unmatched junction bases numbered 7, after V lost 1 base and J lost 2 bases. The CDR3 is 16 amino acids. CDR3 sequence: CASSELAGRKTYEQYF. In DNA form, the CDR3 reads TGTGCCAGCAGTGAATTAGCGGGACGTAAAACCTACGAGCAGTACTTC.

The chain uses TRBV11-1 and TRBJ2-1; weak D call: TRBD2 (5 bases). The CDR3 spans 15 residues. Germline-derived CDR1 and CDR2 are SGHAT and FQDESV (reference sequence). V was pared by 7 bases and J by 5 bases, with 18 bases between. This chain's CDR3 is CASTHRGVRNNEQFF. The CDR3 region has the DNA TGTGCCAGCACCCACCGGGGAGTCCGGAACAATGAGCAGTTCTTC.

Only one count was recorded for this clone. The rearrangement links TRBV6-5 to TRBJ2-3; no definite D call. Trimming shortened V by 2 bases and J by 3 bases, and 9 bases separated the two germline ends. The germline V gene has CDR1 MNHEY and CDR2 SVGAGI. CDR3 size: 14 residues. The CDR3 DNA follows: TGTGCCAGCAGTTACATTGCCGGGACAGATACGCAGTATTTT. It translates to CASSYIAGTDTQYF.

This sequence joins TRBV7-9 and TRBJ2-5; a weak D match, TRBD1 (5 bases). Trimming pared 8 bases from V and 3 bases from J, leaving 16 bases between. The CDR3 has 14 residues. Germline V CDR1 and CDR2: SEHNR, FQNEAQ (reference sequence). DNA for the CDR3: TGTGCCAGCTACCTCACGACAGCTAAAGAGACCCAGTACTTC. Translating gives CASYLTTAKETQYF.

This clone was detected a few times. The genes are TRBV30 and TRBJ2-7; no clear D gene. CDR1 is GTSNPN, CDR2 SVGIG, per germline (reference sequence). The V and J ends lost 0 bases and 1 base respectively, with 13 bases between them. The CDR3 sequence is 15 residues long. CDR3 region: CAWSVRRGTSYEQYF. CDR3 coding DNA: TGTGCCTGGAGTGTCCGCCGCGGAACATCCTACGAGCAGTACTTC. Variable domain in full (rest from reference TRBV30 and TRBJ2-7): SQTIHQWPATLVQPVGSPLSLECTVEGTSNPNLYWYRQAAGRGLQLLFYSVGIGQISSEVPQNLSASRPQDRQFILSSKKLLLSDSGFYLCAWSVRRGTSYEQYFGPGTRLTVT.

V and J are TRBV7-9 and TRBJ2-2, with a possible D match to TRBD1 (6 bases). CDR3 size: 14 residues. CDR1 and CDR2 (germline): SEHNR, FQNEAQ (reference sequence). Trimming took off 4 bases at V and 3 bases at J, with 9 bases between the two ends. The CDR3 bases are TGTGCCAGCAGCTCCCAGGGGTACACCGGGGAGCTGTTTTTT. Translation gives CASSSQGYTGELFF.

The V call is TRBV28, the J call TRBJ1-1, with D maybe TRBD1 (6 bases). The V gene's germline CDR1 is MDHEN and CDR2 SYDVKM. The CDR3 has 12 residues. The V and J ends lost 6 bases and 7 bases respectively, with 12 bases between them. The CDR3: CASRRDRIEAFF. The CDR3, as DNA: TGTGCCAGCAGACGCGACAGGATTGAAGCTTTCTTT.

The rearrangement joins TRBV4-1 to TRBJ2-7; no reliable D call. The CDR3 has 15 amino acids. V was trimmed by 1 base and J by 3 bases, leaving 13 bases between them. The V gene's germline CDR1 is MGHRA and CDR2 YSYEKL. CDR3 DNA: TGCGCCAGCAGCCAAGGGTTGACGGTTAGCTACGAGCAGTACTTC. Encoded protein: CASSQGLTVSYEQYF.

V and J are TRBV27 and TRBJ2-2, with a tentative D call TRBD1 (6 bases). This CDR3 is built from 17 residues. Germline values: CDR1 MNHEY, CDR2 SMNVEV (reference sequence). V lost 5 bases to trimming and J lost 4 bases, with 20 bases between them. CDR3 in DNA: TGTGCCAGCAGTCCACACGCTTGGGGGCTCGGCACCGGGGAGCTGTTTTTT. Residues: CASSPHAWGLGTGELFF.

J is TRBJ1-2 and V is TRBV25-1, with D possibly TRBD1 on 6 matching bases. Germline V CDR1 and CDR2: MGHDK, SYGVNS. The V and J ends lost 3 bases and 6 bases respectively, with 17 bases between them. The CDR3 is 15 amino acids. CDR3 protein: CASSEPHREWDGYTF. CDR3 in DNA: TGTGCCAGCAGTGAGCCTCACAGGGAATGGGATGGCTACACCTTC.

Only a few counts were recorded for this clone. The chain combines TRBV15 with TRBJ1-4; TRBD1 matches 9 bases. The germline V gene encodes CDR1 LNHNV and CDR2 YYDKDF (reference sequence). V shed 0 bases and J 8 bases; nucleotides not matched to a gene: 7. The CDR3 extends over 16 amino acids. CDR3 region: CATSRDPGQGREKLFF. The CDR3 DNA follows: TGTGCCACCAGCAGAGATCCGGGACAGGGACGAGAAAAACTGTTTTTT.

The chain is built from TRBV30 and TRBJ2-7; TRBD2 might be the D (6 bases). Trimming took off 2 bases at V and 9 bases at J, with 23 bases between the two ends. Looked up from germline, CDR1 is GTSNPN and CDR2 is SVGIG (reference sequence). The CDR3 extends over 15 amino acids. The CDR3 loop is CAWSTHRGSSAGQYF. CDR3 nucleotides: TGTGCCTGGAGTACCCACCGGGGGTCCTCCGCAGGGCAGTACTTC.

V gene TRBV29-1 combines with J gene TRBJ1-2; D might be TRBD1 (6 bases). The V end lost 5 bases, the J end lost 6 bases, and 22 bases lay between the germline ends. This CDR3 contains 15 residues. Germline V gives CDR1 SQVTM, CDR2 ANQGSEA. CDR3 protein: CSVISRGGSTHGYTF. CDR3 sequence (DNA): TGCAGCGTTATCAGCAGGGGCGGCTCTACGCATGGCTACACCTTC.

The genes are TRBV30 and TRBJ2-7; the match to TRBD2 covers 9 bases. CDR1 is GTSNPN and CDR2 is SVGIG in the germline V gene (reference sequence). Trimming cost V 0 bases and J 12 bases; bases outside gene matches: 9. The CDR3 loop spans 13 amino acids. In DNA form, the CDR3 reads TGTGCCTGGAGTGTTTCGGCTAGCGGGAAGGTGTACTTC. It translates to CAWSVSASGKVYF.

The rearrangement links TRBV29-1 to TRBJ2-7, with D unclear. Trimming stripped 4 bases from V and 1 base from J, with 8 bases between. The CDR3 is made up of 12 amino acids. The germline gives CDR1 SQVTM, CDR2 ANQGSEA. The CDR3: CSVVKGSYEQYF. CDR3 bases: TGCAGCGTTGTTAAGGGATCCTACGAGCAGTACTTC.